The rows below give T cell receptor beta chains drawn from one sample of a study of T-cell reconstitution after alpha-beta-depleted transplantation in children. TCRdb re-analysed the PCR reads in MiXCR, keeping a single row per CDR3 protein. This sample carries about 980,000 distinct CDR3 sequences, under 30% of them seen once, and the ten largest clones take roughly 27%. This material consisted of PBMCs, mostly from graft donor cells, taken 360 days after TCRalphabeta/CD19-depleted stem cell transplant. These receptors all come from a boy under two years old who had a stem cell transplant for SCID, so the T cells may come from the graft donor. CDR3s include the opening cysteine and the closing phenylalanine or tryptophan. D genes are given only for firm matches. Clone size appears in some rows only: once, few, many, or a class for an expanded clone.

D gene,V gene,J gene,clone size,CDR3 protein,CDR3 DNA
.,TRBV4-1,TRBJ2-6,.,CASSQDGREANVLTF,TGCGCCAGCAGCCAAGATGGTCGGGAGGCCAACGTCCTGACTTTC
TRBD1,TRBV7-6,TRBJ2-7,.,CASSLEATGLVYEQYF,TGTGCCAGCAGCTTAGAGGCGACAGGGCTGGTCTACGAGCAGTACTTC
.,TRBV5-6,TRBJ2-2,.,CASSLLGGVNTGELFF,TGTGCCAGCAGCTTGTTGGGCGGGGTCAACACCGGGGAGCTGTTTTTT
.,TRBV12-3/TRBV12-4,TRBJ1-1,few,CASRLLNTEAFF,TGTGCCAGCCGCCTCTTGAACACTGAAGCTTTCTTT
.,TRBV12-3/TRBV12-4,TRBJ2-2,.,CASRGSGATGELFF,TGTGCCAGCAGAGGTTCGGGGGCAACCGGGGAGCTGTTTTTT
.,TRBV4-2,TRBJ2-3,few,CASSQDVRNTQYF,TGTGCCAGCAGCCAAGACGTCCGGAATACGCAGTATTTT
TRBD2,TRBV20-1,TRBJ2-7,few,CSARDPTSGVYEQYF,TGCAGTGCTAGAGATCCGACTAGCGGGGTTTACGAGCAGTACTTC
.,TRBV5-1,TRBJ2-1,many,CASSWGGGNEQFF,TGCGCCAGCAGCTGGGGAGGGGGCAATGAGCAGTTCTTC
.,TRBV7-9,TRBJ2-2,.,CASSLSLQELFF,TGTGCCAGCAGCTTATCCCTTCAGGAGCTGTTTTTT
.,TRBV29-1,TRBJ2-3,.,CSVNERQVFRTDTQYF,TGCAGCGTCAATGAGCGACAGGTGTTCCGCACAGATACGCAGTATTTT
.,TRBV18,TRBJ2-3,few,CASSPFREDTQYF,TGTGCCAGCTCACCCTTTAGGGAGGATACGCAGTATTTT
.,TRBV3-1,TRBJ1-1,.,CASSPISENTEAFF,TGTGCCAGCAGCCCCATCTCAGAGAACACTGAAGCTTTCTTT
TRBD1,TRBV20-1,TRBJ1-2,.,CSARDRGQGANGYTF,TGCAGTGCTAGAGATAGAGGACAGGGGGCTAATGGCTACACCTTC
TRBD1,TRBV12-3/TRBV12-4,TRBJ1-2,.,CASSFRGQSSYTF,TGTGCCAGCAGTTTCAGGGGACAGAGTAGCTACACCTTC
.,TRBV5-1,TRBJ2-3,.,CASSLTGDPGDTQYF,TGCGCCAGCAGCCTTACCGGGGACCCGGGCGATACGCAGTATTTT
.,TRBV15,TRBJ1-2,.,CATSRGTVGYGYTF,TGTGCCACCAGCAGAGGAACAGTGGGATATGGCTACACCTTC
.,TRBV25-1,TRBJ2-7,few,CASSHSGSYYEQYF,TGTGCCAGCAGCCATTCCGGGTCTTACTACGAGCAGTACTTC
.,TRBV28,TRBJ2-3,few,CASRRYPTGLRSTDTQYF,TGTGCCAGCAGACGTTACCCCACAGGGCTCCGTAGCACAGATACGCAGTATTTT
.,TRBV28,TRBJ2-5,.,CASSLGGAMSQYF,TGTGCCAGCAGTTTGGGGGGAGCCATGTCCCAGTACTTC
.,TRBV5-1,TRBJ2-3,few,CASSLVFGGSFTDTQYF,TGCGCCAGCAGCTTGGTCTTTGGGGGCTCCTTCACAGATACGCAGTATTTT
.,TRBV6-2/TRBV6-3,TRBJ2-7,.,CASTEGAGGLEQYF,TGTGCCAGCACCGAGGGGGCTGGGGGGCTGGAGCAGTACTTC
.,TRBV20-1,TRBJ1-5,.,CSARTVYGQPQHF,TGCAGTGCCCGGACAGTTTATGGTCAGCCCCAGCATTTT
.,TRBV7-2,TRBJ2-2,few,CASSRRPGSDTGELFF,TGTGCCAGCAGCCGCCGTCCGGGTTCGGACACCGGGGAGCTGTTTTTT
.,TRBV20-1,TRBJ2-3,few,CSARPPGPTDTQYF,TGCAGTGCTAGACCCCCGGGGCCCACAGATACGCAGTATTTT
.,TRBV9,TRBJ2-3,.,CASSVGVRDTDTQYF,TGTGCCAGCAGCGTCGGGGTCAGGGACACAGATACGCAGTATTTT
TRBD1,TRBV12-3/TRBV12-4,TRBJ2-7,.,CASRPPLDRGYEQYF,TGTGCCAGCAGACCCCCACTGGACAGGGGCTACGAGCAGTACTTC
TRBD2,TRBV28,TRBJ2-5,few,CASSFPGLAGQETQYF,TGTGCCAGCAGTTTTCCAGGACTAGCGGGGCAAGAGACCCAGTACTTC
.,TRBV6-2/TRBV6-3,TRBJ2-7,.,CASSYSAVNEQYF,TGTGCCAGCAGTTACTCAGCGGTCAACGAGCAGTACTTC
TRBD1,TRBV27,TRBJ1-1,few,CASSFRDRNTEAFF,TGTGCCAGCAGTTTCCGGGACAGGAACACTGAAGCTTTCTTT
TRBD2,TRBV5-1,TRBJ2-1,few,CASSPGGLMNNEQFF,TGCGCCAGCAGCCCGGGGGGGCTGATGAACAATGAGCAGTTCTTC
TRBD1,TRBV5-1,TRBJ2-2,few,CASSLSQQGAFNTGELFF,TGCGCCAGCAGCTTGAGTCAGCAGGGGGCCTTTAACACCGGGGAGCTGTTTTTT
.,TRBV15,TRBJ2-3,few,CATSSWVLGDTQYF,TGTGCCACCAGCAGCTGGGTCTTGGGGGATACGCAGTATTTT
TRBD1,TRBV5-1,TRBJ1-1,.,CASSLTGGASNTEAFF,TGCGCCAGCAGCTTGACAGGGGGCGCGTCGAACACTGAAGCTTTCTTT
.,TRBV18,TRBJ1-1,few,CASSPDIFAEAFF,TGTGCCAGCTCACCCGATATTTTTGCTGAAGCTTTCTTT
.,TRBV29-1,TRBJ1-1,.,CSAQKRTAKNTEAFF,TGCAGCGCCCAGAAGAGGACGGCTAAGAACACTGAAGCTTTCTTT
TRBD2,TRBV12-3/TRBV12-4,TRBJ2-1,few,CASTQTSSPYNEQFF,TGTGCCAGCACTCAGACTAGCAGCCCCTACAATGAGCAGTTCTTC
TRBD1,TRBV7-9,TRBJ2-3,.,CASSLAGTGASPTQYF,TGTGCCAGCAGCTTGGCCGGGACAGGGGCCTCCCCGACGCAGTATTTT
.,TRBV9,TRBJ2-4,few,CASSAGISVNIQYF,TGTGCCAGCAGCGCCGGGATATCGGTAAACATTCAGTACTTC
TRBD2,TRBV11-2,TRBJ2-5,.,CASSTGTRGETQYF,TGTGCCAGCAGCACCGGGACTAGGGGTGAGACCCAGTACTTC
TRBD1,TRBV5-1,TRBJ2-3,.,CASSLTGGNTQYF,TGCGCCAGCAGCTTGACAGGGGGCAATACGCAGTATTTT
TRBD2,TRBV6-2/TRBV6-3,TRBJ2-4,.,CASRNGGAIPKNIQYF,TGTGCCAGCAGAAACGGGGGGGCCATTCCCAAAAACATTCAGTACTTC
.,TRBV12-3/TRBV12-4,TRBJ2-3,few,CASSSDPWDASSTDTQYF,TGTGCCAGCAGTTCGGACCCTTGGGACGCCTCTAGCACAGATACGCAGTATTTT
TRBD1,TRBV6-1,TRBJ2-7,few,CASSRGTDSRDEQYF,TGTGCCAGCAGCCGAGGGACAGATTCGCGGGACGAGCAGTACTTC
.,TRBV2,TRBJ2-1,.,CASSTSPGRTEQFF,TGTGCCAGCAGTACCTCCCCCGGCAGGACTGAGCAGTTCTTC
TRBD1,TRBV27,TRBJ2-7,few,CASSQDRPLATYEQYF,TGTGCCAGCAGTCAGGACAGGCCTCTTGCCACCTACGAGCAGTACTTC
.,TRBV12-3/TRBV12-4,TRBJ1-1,.,CASSTQWGPNTEAFF,TGTGCCAGCAGCACCCAGTGGGGGCCTAACACTGAAGCTTTCTTT
TRBD2,TRBV9,TRBJ2-1,few,CASSEGWGGYNEQFF,TGTGCCAGCAGCGAGGGATGGGGGGGCTACAATGAGCAGTTCTTC
.,TRBV20-1,TRBJ2-3,.,CSAGLSRGTQYF,TGCAGCGCCGGACTATCCCGTGGAACGCAGTATTTT
TRBD1,TRBV29-1,TRBJ2-1,few,CSVEVWTGPPLPYNEQFF,TGCAGCGTTGAAGTTTGGACAGGGCCACCTCTCCCCTACAATGAGCAGTTCTTC
.,TRBV7-3,TRBJ2-3,.,CASSLRRGGPDTQYF,TGTGCCAGCAGCTTAAGGAGGGGGGGCCCCGATACGCAGTATTTT
.,TRBV19,TRBJ2-1,few,CASSIRDSPQGQFF,TGTGCCAGTAGTATACGCGACAGCCCGCAAGGGCAGTTCTTC
.,TRBV27,TRBJ2-3,few,CASSLDQGPSTDTQYF,TGTGCCAGCAGTTTGGACCAGGGTCCTAGCACAGATACGCAGTATTTT